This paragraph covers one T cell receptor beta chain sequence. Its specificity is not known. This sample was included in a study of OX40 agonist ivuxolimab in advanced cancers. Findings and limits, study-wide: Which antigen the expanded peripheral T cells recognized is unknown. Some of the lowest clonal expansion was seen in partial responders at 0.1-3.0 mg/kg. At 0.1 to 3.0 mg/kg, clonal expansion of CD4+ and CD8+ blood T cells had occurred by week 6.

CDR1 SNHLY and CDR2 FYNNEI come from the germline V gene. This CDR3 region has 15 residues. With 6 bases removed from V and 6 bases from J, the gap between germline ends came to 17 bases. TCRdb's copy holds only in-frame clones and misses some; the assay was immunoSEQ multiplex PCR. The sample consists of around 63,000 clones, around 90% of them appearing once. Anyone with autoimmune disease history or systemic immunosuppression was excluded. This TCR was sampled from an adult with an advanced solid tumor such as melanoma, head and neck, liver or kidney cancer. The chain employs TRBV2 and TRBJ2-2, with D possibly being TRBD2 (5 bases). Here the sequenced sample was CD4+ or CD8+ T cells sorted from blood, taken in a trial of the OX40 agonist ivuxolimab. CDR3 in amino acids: CASSGDPLGSGELFF. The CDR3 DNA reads TGTGCCAGCAGCGGGGATCCTCTTGGTTCCGGGGAGCTGTTTTTT.